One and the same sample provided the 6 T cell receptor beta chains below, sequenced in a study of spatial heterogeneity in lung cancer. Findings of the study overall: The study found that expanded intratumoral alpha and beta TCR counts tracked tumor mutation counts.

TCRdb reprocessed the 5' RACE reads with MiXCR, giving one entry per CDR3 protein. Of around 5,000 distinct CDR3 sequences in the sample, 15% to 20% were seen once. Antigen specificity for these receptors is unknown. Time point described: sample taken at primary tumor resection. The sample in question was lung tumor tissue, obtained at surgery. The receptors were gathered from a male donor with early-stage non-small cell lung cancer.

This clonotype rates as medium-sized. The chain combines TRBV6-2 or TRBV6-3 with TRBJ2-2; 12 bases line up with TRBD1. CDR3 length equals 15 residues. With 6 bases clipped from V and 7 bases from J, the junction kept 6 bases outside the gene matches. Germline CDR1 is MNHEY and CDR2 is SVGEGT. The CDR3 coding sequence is TGTGCCAGCAGCTCCGGGACAGGGGGCTTCGGGGAGCTGTTTTTT. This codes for CASSSGTGGFGELFF.

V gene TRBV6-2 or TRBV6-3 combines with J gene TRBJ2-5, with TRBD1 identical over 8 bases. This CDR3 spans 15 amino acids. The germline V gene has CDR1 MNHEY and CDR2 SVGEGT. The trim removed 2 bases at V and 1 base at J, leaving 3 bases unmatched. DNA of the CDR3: TGTGCCAGCAGTTACCTAACAGGGGGCCAAGAGACCCAGTACTTC. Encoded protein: CASSYLTGGQETQYF.

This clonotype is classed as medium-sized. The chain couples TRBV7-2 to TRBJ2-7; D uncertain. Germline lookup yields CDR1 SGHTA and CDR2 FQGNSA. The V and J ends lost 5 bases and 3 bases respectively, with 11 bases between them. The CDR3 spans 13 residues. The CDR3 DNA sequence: TGTGCCAGCAGCCTTGGACGGATCTACGAGCAGTACTTC. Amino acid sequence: CASSLGRIYEQYF.

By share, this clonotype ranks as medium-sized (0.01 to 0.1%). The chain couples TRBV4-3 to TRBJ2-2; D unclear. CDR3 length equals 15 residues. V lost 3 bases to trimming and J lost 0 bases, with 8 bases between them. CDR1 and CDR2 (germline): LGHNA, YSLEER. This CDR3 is CASSQEHTNTGELFF. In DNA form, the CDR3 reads TGCGCCAGCAGCCAGGAGCATACGAACACCGGGGAGCTGTTTTTT.

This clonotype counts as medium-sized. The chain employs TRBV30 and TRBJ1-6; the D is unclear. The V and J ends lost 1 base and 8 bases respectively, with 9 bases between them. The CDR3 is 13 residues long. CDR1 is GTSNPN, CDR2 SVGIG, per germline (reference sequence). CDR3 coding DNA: TGTGCCTGGAGTGGGGTTAGGGATTCACCCCTCCACTTT. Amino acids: CAWSGVRDSPLHF.

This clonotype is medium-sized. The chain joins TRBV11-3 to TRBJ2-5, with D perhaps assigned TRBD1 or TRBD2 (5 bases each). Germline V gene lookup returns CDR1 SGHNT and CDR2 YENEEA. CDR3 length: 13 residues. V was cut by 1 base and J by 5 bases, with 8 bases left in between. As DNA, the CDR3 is TGTGCCAGCAGCTTAGGAGGGGAGGAGACCCAGTACTTC. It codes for CASSLGGEETQYF.